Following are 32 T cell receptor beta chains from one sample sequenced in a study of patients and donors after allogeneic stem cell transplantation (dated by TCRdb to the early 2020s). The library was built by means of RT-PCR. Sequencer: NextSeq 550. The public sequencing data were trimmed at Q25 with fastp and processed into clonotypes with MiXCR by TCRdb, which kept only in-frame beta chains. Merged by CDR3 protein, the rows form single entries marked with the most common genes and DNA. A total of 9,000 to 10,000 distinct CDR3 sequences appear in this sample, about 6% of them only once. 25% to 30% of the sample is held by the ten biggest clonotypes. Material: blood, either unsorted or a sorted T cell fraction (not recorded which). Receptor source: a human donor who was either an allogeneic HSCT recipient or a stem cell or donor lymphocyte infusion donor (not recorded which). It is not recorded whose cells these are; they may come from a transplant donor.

The CDR3 here is CASSSPTSGRNPFYNEQFF. The CDR3 region has the DNA TGCGCCAGCAGCTCGCCAACTAGCGGGAGAAATCCCTTTTACAATGAGCAGTTCTTC. V gene TRBV5-1 combines with J gene TRBJ2-1, with TRBD2 matching 11 bases. With 3 bases clipped from V and 4 bases from J, the junction kept 15 bases outside the gene matches. The CDR3 runs 19 residues. Germline V gene lookup returns CDR1 SGHRS and CDR2 YFSETQ.

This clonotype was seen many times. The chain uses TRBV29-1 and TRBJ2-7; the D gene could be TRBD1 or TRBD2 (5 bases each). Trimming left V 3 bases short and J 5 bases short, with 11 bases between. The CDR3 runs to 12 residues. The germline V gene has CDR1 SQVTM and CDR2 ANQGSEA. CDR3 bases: TGCAGCGTTGAGGTTGGGGGAAACGAGCAGTACTTC. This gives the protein CSVEVGGNEQYF.

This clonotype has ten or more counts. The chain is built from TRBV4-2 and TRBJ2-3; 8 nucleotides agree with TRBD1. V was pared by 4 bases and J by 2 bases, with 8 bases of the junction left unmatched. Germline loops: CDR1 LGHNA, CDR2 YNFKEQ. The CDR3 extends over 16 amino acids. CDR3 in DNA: TGTGCCAGCAGCCGTCAGGACAGGGATAACACAGATACGCAGTATTTT. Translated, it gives CASSRQDRDNTDTQYF.

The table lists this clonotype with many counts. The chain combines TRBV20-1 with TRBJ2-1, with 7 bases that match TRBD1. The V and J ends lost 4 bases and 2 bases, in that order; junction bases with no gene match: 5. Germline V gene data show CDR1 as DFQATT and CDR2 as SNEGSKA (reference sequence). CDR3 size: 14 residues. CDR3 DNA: TGCAGTGCTACCGACAGGGACCCCTACAATGAGCAGTTCTTC. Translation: CSATDRDPYNEQFF.

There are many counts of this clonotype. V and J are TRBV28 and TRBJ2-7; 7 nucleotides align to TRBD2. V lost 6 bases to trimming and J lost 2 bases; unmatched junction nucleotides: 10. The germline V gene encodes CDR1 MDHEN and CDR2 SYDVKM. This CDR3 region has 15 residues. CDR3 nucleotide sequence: TGTGCCAGCAGGGTGGGGGGGTTAGGCACCTACGAGCAGTACTTC. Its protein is CASRVGGLGTYEQYF.

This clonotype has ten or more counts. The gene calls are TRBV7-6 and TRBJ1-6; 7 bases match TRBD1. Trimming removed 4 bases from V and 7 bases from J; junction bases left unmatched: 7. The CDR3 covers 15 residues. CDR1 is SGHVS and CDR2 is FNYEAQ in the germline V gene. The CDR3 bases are TGTGCCAGCAGCTCTCAAGGGGGCTCGAATTCACCCCTCCACTTT. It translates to CASSSQGGSNSPLHF.

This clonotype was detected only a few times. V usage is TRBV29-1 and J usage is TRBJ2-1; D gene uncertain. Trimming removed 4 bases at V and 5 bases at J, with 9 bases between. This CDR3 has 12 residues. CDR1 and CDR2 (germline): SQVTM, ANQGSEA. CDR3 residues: CSVVTLNNEQFF. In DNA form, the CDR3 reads TGCAGCGTTGTAACGCTTAACAATGAGCAGTTCTTC.

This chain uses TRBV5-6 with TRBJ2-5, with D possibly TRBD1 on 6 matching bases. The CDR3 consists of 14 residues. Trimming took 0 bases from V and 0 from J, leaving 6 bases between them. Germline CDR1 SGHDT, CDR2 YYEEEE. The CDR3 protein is CASSLGQDQETQYF. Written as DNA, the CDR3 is TGTGCCAGCAGCTTGGGACAGGACCAAGAGACCCAGTACTTC.

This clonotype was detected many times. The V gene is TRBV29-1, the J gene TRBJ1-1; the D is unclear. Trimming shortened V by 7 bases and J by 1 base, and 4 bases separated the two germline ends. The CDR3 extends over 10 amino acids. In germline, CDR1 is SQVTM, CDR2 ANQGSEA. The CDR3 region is CSGENTEAFF. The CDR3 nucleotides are TGCAGCGGTGAGAACACTGAAGCTTTCTTT.

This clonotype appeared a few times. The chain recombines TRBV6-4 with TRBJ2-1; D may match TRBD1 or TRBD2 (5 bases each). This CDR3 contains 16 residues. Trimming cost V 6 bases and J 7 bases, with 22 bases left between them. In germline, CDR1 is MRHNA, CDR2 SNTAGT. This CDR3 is CASSPVAGGDGNEQFF. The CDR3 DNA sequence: TGTGCCAGCAGCCCCGTAGCTGGGGGAGATGGAAATGAGCAGTTCTTC.

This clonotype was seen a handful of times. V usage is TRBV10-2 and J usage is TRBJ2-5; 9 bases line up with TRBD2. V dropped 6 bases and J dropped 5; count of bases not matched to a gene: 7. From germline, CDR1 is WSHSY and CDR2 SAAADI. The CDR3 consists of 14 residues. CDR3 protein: CASRGAGGSETQYF. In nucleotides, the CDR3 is TGCGCCAGCAGAGGAGCGGGAGGATCGGAGACCCAGTACTTC.

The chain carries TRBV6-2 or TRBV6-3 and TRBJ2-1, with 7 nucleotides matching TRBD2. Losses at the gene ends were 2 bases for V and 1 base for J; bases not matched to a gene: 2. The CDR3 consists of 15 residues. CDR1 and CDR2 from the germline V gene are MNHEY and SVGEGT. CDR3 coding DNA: TGTGCCAGCAGTTACATGGGAGGGTCCTACAATGAGCAGTTCTTC. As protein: CASSYMGGSYNEQFF.

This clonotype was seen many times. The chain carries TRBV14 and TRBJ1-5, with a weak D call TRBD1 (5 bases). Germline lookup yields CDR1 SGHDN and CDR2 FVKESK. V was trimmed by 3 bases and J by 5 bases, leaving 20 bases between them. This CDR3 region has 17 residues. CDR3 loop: CASSHLEEQSGHQPQHF. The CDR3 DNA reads TGTGCCAGCAGCCATCTTGAAGAGCAGTCAGGGCATCAGCCCCAGCATTTT.

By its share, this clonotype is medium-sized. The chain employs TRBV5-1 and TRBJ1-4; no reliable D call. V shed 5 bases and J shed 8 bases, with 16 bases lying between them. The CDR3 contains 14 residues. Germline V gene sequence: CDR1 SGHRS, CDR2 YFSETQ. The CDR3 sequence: CASSVEAGEEKLFF. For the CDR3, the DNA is TGCGCCAGCAGTGTGGAGGCAGGCGAAGAAAAACTGTTTTTT.

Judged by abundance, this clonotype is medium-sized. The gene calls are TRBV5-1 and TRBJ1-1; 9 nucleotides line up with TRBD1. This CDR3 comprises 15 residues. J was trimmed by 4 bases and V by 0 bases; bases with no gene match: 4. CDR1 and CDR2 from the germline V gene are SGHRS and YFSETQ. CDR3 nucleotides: TGCGCCAGCAGCTTGGGGGGACAGGGAATCACTGAAGCTTTCTTT. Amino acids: CASSLGGQGITEAFF.

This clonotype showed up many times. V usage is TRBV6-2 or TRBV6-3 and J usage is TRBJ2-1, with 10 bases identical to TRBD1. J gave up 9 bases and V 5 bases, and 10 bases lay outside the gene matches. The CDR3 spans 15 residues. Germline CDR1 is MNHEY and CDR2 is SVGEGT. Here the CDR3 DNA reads TGTGCCAGCAGTCAAGGGGACAGGGGCGAAAGTGAGCAGTTCTTC. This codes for CASSQGDRGESEQFF.

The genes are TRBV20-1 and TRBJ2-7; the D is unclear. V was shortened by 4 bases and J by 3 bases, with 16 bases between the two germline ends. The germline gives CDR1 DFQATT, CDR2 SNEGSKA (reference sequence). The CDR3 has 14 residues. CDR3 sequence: CSAKHLGSRYEQYF. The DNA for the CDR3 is TGCAGTGCTAAACACCTGGGCTCCCGCTACGAGCAGTACTTC.

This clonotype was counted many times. As DNA, the CDR3 is TGTGCCAGCAGCCAAGATAAGACCAGCTCTTGGGGGAGTGAGCAGTTCTTC. It is translated as CASSQDKTSSWGSEQFF. V gene TRBV14 combines with J gene TRBJ2-1, with D perhaps TRBD1 or TRBD2 (5 bases each). The CDR3 loop spans 17 amino acids. V gave up 0 bases and J gave up 9 bases, with 21 bases separating them. The germline CDR1 and CDR2 sequences are SGHDN and FVKESK. The full variable domain, its missing parts supplied by reference TRBV14 and TRBJ2-1, is EAGVTQFPSHSVIEKGQTVTLRCDPISGHDNLYWYRRVMGKEIKFLLHFVKESKQDESGMPNNRFLAERTGGTYSTLKVQPAELEDSGVYFCASSQDKTSSWGSEQFFGPGTRLTVL.

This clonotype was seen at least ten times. The chain's CDR3 is CASSLAQDLNEKLFF. The DNA of the CDR3 is TGCGCCAGCAGCTTGGCACAGGACCTAAATGAAAAACTGTTTTTT. The chain carries TRBV5-1 and TRBJ1-4; perhaps TRBD1 as D (5 bases). Germline V CDR1 and CDR2: SGHRS, YFSETQ. Trimming left V 0 bases short and J 5 bases short, with 11 bases between. This CDR3 comprises 15 residues.

The CDR3 protein is CASSLAVHSQNIQYF. The CDR3 DNA sequence: TGTGCCAGCAGCTTAGCGGTCCACAGCCAAAACATTCAGTACTTC. This chain links TRBV7-2 with TRBJ2-4, with D hard to call. CDR3 length: 15 residues. The V end lost 0 bases, the J end lost 5 bases, and 11 bases lay between the germline ends. Germline V gives CDR1 SGHTA, CDR2 FQGNSA.

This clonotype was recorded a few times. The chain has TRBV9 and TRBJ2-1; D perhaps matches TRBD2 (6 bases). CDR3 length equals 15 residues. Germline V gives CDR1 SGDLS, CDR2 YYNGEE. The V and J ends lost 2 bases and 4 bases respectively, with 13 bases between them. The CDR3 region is CASSVGLRGYNEQFF. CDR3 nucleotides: TGTGCCAGCAGCGTTGGCCTACGGGGGTACAATGAGCAGTTCTTC.

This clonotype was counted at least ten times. DNA of the CDR3: TGTGCCAGCAGCTCCGGGACTAGCGGCCCCTACGAGCAGTACTTC. Translated: CASSSGTSGPYEQYF. The chain has TRBV9 and TRBJ2-7; 11 positions agree with TRBD2. Germline values: CDR1 SGDLS, CDR2 YYNGEE. V lost 4 bases and J lost 2; bases outside the gene matches: 5. The CDR3 sequence is 15 residues long. Filled out from reference TRBV9 and TRBJ2-7, the complete variable domain reads DSGVTQTPKHLITATGQRVTLRCSPRSGDLSVYWYQQSLDQGLQFLIQYYNGEERAKGNILERFSAQQFPDLHSELNLSSLELGDSALYFCASSSGTSGPYEQYFGPGTRLTVT.

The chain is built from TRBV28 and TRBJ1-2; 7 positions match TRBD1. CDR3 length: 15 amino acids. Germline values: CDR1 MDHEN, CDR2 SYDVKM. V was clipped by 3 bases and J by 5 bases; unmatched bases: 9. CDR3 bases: TGTGCCAGCAGTTTGGGGCAGGGGGTAAGGTATGGCTACACCTTC. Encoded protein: CASSLGQGVRYGYTF.

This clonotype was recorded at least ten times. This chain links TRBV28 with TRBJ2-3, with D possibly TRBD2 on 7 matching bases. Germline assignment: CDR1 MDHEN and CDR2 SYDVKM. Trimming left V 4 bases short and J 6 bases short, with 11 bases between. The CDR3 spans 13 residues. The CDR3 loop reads CASSWGGADTQYF. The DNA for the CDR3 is TGTGCCAGCAGTTGGGGGGGGGCTGATACGCAGTATTTT.

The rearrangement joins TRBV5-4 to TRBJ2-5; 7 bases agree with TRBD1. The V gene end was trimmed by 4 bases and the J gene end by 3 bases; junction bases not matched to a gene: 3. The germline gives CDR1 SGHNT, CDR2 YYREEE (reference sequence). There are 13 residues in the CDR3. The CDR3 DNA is TGTGCCAGCAGCCCGGGGACAGAAGAGACCCAGTACTTC. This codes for CASSPGTEETQYF.

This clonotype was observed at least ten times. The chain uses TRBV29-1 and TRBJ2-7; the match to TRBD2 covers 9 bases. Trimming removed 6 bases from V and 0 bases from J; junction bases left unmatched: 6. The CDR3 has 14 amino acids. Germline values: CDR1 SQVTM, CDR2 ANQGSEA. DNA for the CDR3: TGCAGCGTCACCGGGACTAGCACCTCCTACGAGCAGTACTTC. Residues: CSVTGTSTSYEQYF.

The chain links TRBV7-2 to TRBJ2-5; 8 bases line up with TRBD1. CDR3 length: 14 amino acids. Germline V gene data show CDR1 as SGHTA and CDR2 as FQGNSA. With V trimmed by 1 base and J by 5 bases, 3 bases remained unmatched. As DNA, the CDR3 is TGTGCCAGCAGCTTAGAACACAGGGGGGAGACCCAGTACTTC. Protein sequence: CASSLEHRGETQYF. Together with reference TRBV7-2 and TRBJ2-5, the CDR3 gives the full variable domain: GAGVSQSPSNKVTEKGKDVELRCDPISGHTALYWYRQSLGQGLEFLIYFQGNSAPDKSGLPSDRFSAERTGGSVSTLTIQRTQQEDSAVYLCASSLEHRGETQYFGPGTRLLVL.

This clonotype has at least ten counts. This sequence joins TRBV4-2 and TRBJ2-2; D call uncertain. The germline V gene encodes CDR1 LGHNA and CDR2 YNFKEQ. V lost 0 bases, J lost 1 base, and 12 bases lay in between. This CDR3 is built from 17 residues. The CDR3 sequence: CASSQDTLNGNTGELFF. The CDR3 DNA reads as TGTGCCAGCAGCCAAGACACCTTAAATGGGAACACCGGGGAGCTGTTTTTT.

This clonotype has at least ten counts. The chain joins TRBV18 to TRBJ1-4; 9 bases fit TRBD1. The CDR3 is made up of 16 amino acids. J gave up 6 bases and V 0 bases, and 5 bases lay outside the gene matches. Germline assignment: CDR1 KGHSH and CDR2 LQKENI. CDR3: CASSPPGQGRYEKLFF. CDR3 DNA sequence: TGTGCCAGCTCACCACCGGGACAGGGAAGATATGAAAAACTGTTTTTT.

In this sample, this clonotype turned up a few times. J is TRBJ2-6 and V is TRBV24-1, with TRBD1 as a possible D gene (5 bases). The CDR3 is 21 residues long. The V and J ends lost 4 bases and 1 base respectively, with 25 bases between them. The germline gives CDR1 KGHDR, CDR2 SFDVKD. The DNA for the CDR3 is TGTGCCACCAGTGACCTGGATACCTCTCAGGGTAATAGGTCTGGGGCCAACGTCCTGACTTTC. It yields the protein CATSDLDTSQGNRSGANVLTF.

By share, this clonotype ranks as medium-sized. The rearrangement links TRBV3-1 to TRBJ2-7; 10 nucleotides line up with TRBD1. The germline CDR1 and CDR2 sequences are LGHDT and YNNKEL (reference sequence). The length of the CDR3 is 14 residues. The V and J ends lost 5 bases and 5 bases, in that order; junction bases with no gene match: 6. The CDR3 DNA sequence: TGTGCCAGCAGCGAAGGAGGACAGGGGGACGAGCAGTACTTC. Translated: CASSEGGQGDEQYF.

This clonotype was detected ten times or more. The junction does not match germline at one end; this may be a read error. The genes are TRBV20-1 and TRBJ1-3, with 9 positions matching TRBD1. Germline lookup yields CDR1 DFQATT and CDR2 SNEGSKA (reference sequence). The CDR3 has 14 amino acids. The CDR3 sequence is CSAPTGGSANTIYF. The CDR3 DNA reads TGCAGTGCCCCTACAGGGGGCTCTGCAAACACCATATATTTT.